These 11 T cell receptor beta chains were sequenced from one sample in a study of T cells in localized non-small cell lung cancer (dated by TCRdb to 2018 to 2021). The method behind the library was the immunoSEQ multiplex PCR assay. The immuneACCESS repertoire file appears here via TCRdb, limited to in-frame rearrangements. These files lack a portion of the clones; in checked studies, under half of the deficit traces to unresolved V genes, and the cause of the others is not known. The sample table lists under 55,000 clones, around 90% of them with a count of one. Approximately 10% of the sample comes from the top ten. The source material was PBMCs, sampled before any cancer treatment. The origin of the receptors is a woman aged 40-75 years with stage II lung adenocarcinoma.

The gene calls are TRBV9 and TRBJ2-2; no definite D call. The CDR3 length is 14 residues. CDR1 is SGDLS and CDR2 is YYNGEE in the germline V gene. V was trimmed by 4 bases and J by 0 bases, leaving 7 bases between them. CDR3 bases: TGTGCCAGCAGCTGGACCGCGAACACCGGGGAGCTGTTTTTT. Its protein product is CASSWTANTGELFF.

The chain's CDR3 is CASSKRTGGSTDTQYF. CDR3 DNA: TGTGCCAGTAGTAAAAGGACAGGGGGCAGCACAGATACGCAGTATTTT. The rearrangement uses TRBV19 and TRBJ2-3; 11 nucleotides match TRBD1. After removal of 4 bases from V and 0 bases from J, the junction contained 3 bases not matched to a gene. Germline V gives CDR1 LNHDA, CDR2 SQIVND (reference sequence). CDR3 size: 16 residues.

This chain joins TRBV11-2 and TRBJ2-7; D gene ambiguous. Trimming removed 6 bases at V and 4 bases at J, with 10 bases between. This CDR3 has 12 amino acids. Germline assignment: CDR1 SGHAT and CDR2 FQNNGV. The CDR3: CASRSGPYEQYF. DNA of the CDR3: TGTGCCAGCAGATCCGGACCATACGAGCAGTACTTC.

This clone is a singleton in its sample. This chain uses TRBV19 with TRBJ1-4; D not resolved. The CDR3 has 13 residues. The V gene's germline CDR1 is LNHDA and CDR2 SQIVND (reference sequence). Trimming took off 7 bases at V and 4 bases at J, with 10 bases between the two ends. The CDR3 DNA reads as TGTGCCAGTAAAGGCATGAATAATGAAAAACTGTTTTTT. Translated: CASKGMNNEKLFF.

This clone was counted a single time. The J gene is TRBJ2-7, the V gene TRBV27; 9 bases map to TRBD2. The J segment lost 5 bases and the V segment lost 5 bases, leaving 13 bases of the junction unmatched. This CDR3 is 16 amino acids long. Per germline, CDR1 MNHEY and CDR2 SMNVEV (reference sequence). DNA of the CDR3: TGTGCCAGCAGTCCTTTGGGGCGGGAGGGCCGCAACGAGCAGTACTTC. Protein product: CASSPLGREGRNEQYF.

The V and J genes are TRBV5-1 and TRBJ2-1; weak D call: TRBD2 (6 bases). This CDR3 has 12 amino acids. Trimming pared 1 base from V and 8 bases from J, leaving 7 bases between. In germline, CDR1 is SGHRS, CDR2 YFSETQ. The CDR3 is CASSLTSYEQFF. The CDR3 nucleotides are TGCGCCAGCAGCTTGACTAGCTATGAGCAGTTCTTC.

The chain is built from TRBV7-3 and TRBJ2-1; 9 positions match TRBD2. CDR1 SGHTA and CDR2 FQGTGA come from the germline V gene. The CDR3 totals 16 residues. V dropped 5 bases and J dropped 4; count of bases not matched to a gene: 9. CDR3 sequence: CASSLGSGGQYNEQFF. Here the CDR3 DNA reads TGTGCCAGCAGCCTGGGCAGCGGGGGGCAATACAATGAGCAGTTCTTC.

In this sample, this clone turned up once. The CDR3 here is CASSESSTEAFF. CDR3 sequence (DNA): TGCGCCAGCAGTGAAAGTAGCACTGAAGCTTTCTTT. The chain carries TRBV10-2 and TRBJ1-1, with no clear D. The ends were cut back, 3 bases at V and 4 bases at J, with 6 bases in the middle. CDR3 length: 12 amino acids. Per germline, CDR1 WSHSY and CDR2 SAAADI.

This sequence joins TRBV7-2 and TRBJ2-3; D uncertain. Germline assignment: CDR1 SGHTA and CDR2 FQGNSA. The germline V and J ends were trimmed by 5 bases and 1 base, with 10 bases remaining between them. This CDR3 contains 14 residues. The CDR3 bases are TGTGCCAGCAGCCTGGGAATAGGCACAGATACGCAGTATTTT. Amino acid sequence: CASSLGIGTDTQYF.

The chain couples TRBV7-6 to TRBJ2-2; D is perhaps TRBD2 (5 bases). Germline loops: CDR1 SGHVS, CDR2 FNYEAQ. The CDR3 has 17 residues. The germline V and J ends were trimmed by 5 bases and 0 bases, with 16 bases remaining between them. The CDR3 nucleotides are TGTGCCAGCAGCGCGGGTCGCGGGCGCCCGAACACCGGGGAGCTGTTTTTT. Translated: CASSAGRGRPNTGELFF.

The chain employs TRBV7-8 and TRBJ1-2; no clear D gene. V was clipped by 4 bases and J by 2 bases, with 14 bases between them. The V gene's germline CDR1 is SGHVS and CDR2 FQNEAQ. The CDR3 is 15 amino acids. This chain's CDR3 is CASSSDGRSNYGYTF. DNA of the CDR3: TGTGCCAGCAGCTCAGACGGTAGATCGAACTATGGCTACACCTTC.